The rows below give T cell receptor beta chains drawn from one sample of a study of blood T cell repertoires in COVID-19. The method was immunoSEQ multiplex PCR; TCRdb's version includes in-frame clones alone and lacks a portion of them. The table records more than 150,000 clones, roughly 84% of them present only once. The material sequenced was peripheral blood. These receptor sequences come from a man between 18 and 29 years old with active or convalescent COVID-19. CDR3s include the opening cysteine and the closing phenylalanine or tryptophan. The order of the fields is CDR3 DNA, CDR3 protein, J gene, D gene, V gene, clone size. D genes are given only for firm matches. Size is omitted from some rows. Given values are once, few, many or a class for expanded clones.

CDR3nt: TGTGCCAGTAGTGGTGACAGGGGAGGATACCAACATAACCTATTCAATGAGCAGTTCTTC
CDR3aa: CASSGDRGGYQHNLFNEQFF
j_gene: TRBJ2-1
d_gene: TRBD1
v_gene: TRBV19
abundance: once

CDR3nt: TGCGCCAGCAGCCAAGGGGCTAGCGGGAGCCATGAGCAGTTCTTC
CDR3aa: CASSQGASGSHEQFF
j_gene: TRBJ2-1
d_gene: TRBD2
v_gene: TRBV4-3
abundance: -

CDR3nt: TGTGCCAGCAGCCCACCGGGACTACACAATGAGCAGTTCTTC
CDR3aa: CASSPPGLHNEQFF
j_gene: TRBJ2-1
d_gene: TRBD2
v_gene: TRBV7-3
abundance: -

CDR3nt: TGTGCCAGCAGCTCTCGACTCATACCCAAGAACTATGGCTACACCTTC
CDR3aa: CASSSRLIPKNYGYTF
j_gene: TRBJ1-2
d_gene: -
v_gene: TRBV7-4
abundance: -

CDR3nt: TGTGCCAGCAGCTTAGGTGGCAGGGTAAATGAGCAGTTCTTC
CDR3aa: CASSLGGRVNEQFF
j_gene: TRBJ2-1
d_gene: -
v_gene: TRBV7-8
abundance: -

CDR3nt: TGTGCCAGCAGCCAAGGGGCGGGTACACAGCCCCAGCATTTT
CDR3aa: CASSQGAGTQPQHF
j_gene: TRBJ1-5
d_gene: -
v_gene: TRBV3-1/TRBV3-2
abundance: -

CDR3nt: TGTGCCAGCAGTTCTATCTCTGGAAACACCATATATTTT
CDR3aa: CASSSISGNTIYF
j_gene: TRBJ1-3
d_gene: -
v_gene: TRBV6-5
abundance: -

CDR3nt: TGTGCCAGCAGTAGAGGGACTCAGTACAATGAGCAGTTCTTC
CDR3aa: CASSRGTQYNEQFF
j_gene: TRBJ2-1
d_gene: -
v_gene: TRBV6-5
abundance: -

CDR3nt: TGTGCCAGCAGCTTAACTGCGGGGGGGAGCGGCCGCACAGATACGCAGTATTTT
CDR3aa: CASSLTAGGSGRTDTQYF
j_gene: TRBJ2-3
d_gene: TRBD2
v_gene: TRBV7-3
abundance: -

CDR3nt: TGTGCCAGCAGTTTGGGCGGGACAGTAGACTACGAGCAGTACTTC
CDR3aa: CASSLGGTVDYEQYF
j_gene: TRBJ2-7
d_gene: -
v_gene: TRBV28
abundance: -

CDR3nt: TGTGCCAGCAGCGTAGACCAGGCGGGCCACAATGAGCAGTTCTTC
CDR3aa: CASSVDQAGHNEQFF
j_gene: TRBJ2-1
d_gene: -
v_gene: TRBV7-8
abundance: -

CDR3nt: TGTGCCAGCAGCTCAAAACAGGGGTATAATGAAAAACTGTTTTTT
CDR3aa: CASSSKQGYNEKLFF
j_gene: TRBJ1-4
d_gene: TRBD1
v_gene: TRBV11-3
abundance: -

CDR3nt: TGTGCCAGCAGCTTAACACCAGGGGCACCCCTCCACTTT
CDR3aa: CASSLTPGAPLHF
j_gene: TRBJ1-6
d_gene: -
v_gene: TRBV7-2
abundance: -

CDR3nt: TGTGCCAGCAGCTTAGGACTAGTTGGAGATGAGCAGTTCTTC
CDR3aa: CASSLGLVGDEQFF
j_gene: TRBJ2-1
d_gene: -
v_gene: TRBV7-9
abundance: -

CDR3nt: TGTGCCAGCAGTGAAGAGGACAGTGGGTCCTATGGCTACACCTTC
CDR3aa: CASSEEDSGSYGYTF
j_gene: TRBJ1-2
d_gene: -
v_gene: TRBV6-1
abundance: few

CDR3nt: TGTGCCAGCCGGACAGGGATTAACTATGGCTACACCTTC
CDR3aa: CASRTGINYGYTF
j_gene: TRBJ1-2
d_gene: TRBD1
v_gene: TRBV6-5
abundance: -

CDR3nt: TGTGCCAGCAGTCCCTCGTTGGCACCTCCGAGGGGCTACACCTTC
CDR3aa: CASSPSLAPPRGYTF
j_gene: TRBJ1-2
d_gene: -
v_gene: TRBV27
abundance: -

CDR3nt: TGCGCCAGCAGCTGGGGACAGGCAGATACGCAGTATTTT
CDR3aa: CASSWGQADTQYF
j_gene: TRBJ2-3
d_gene: TRBD1
v_gene: TRBV5-1
abundance: -

CDR3nt: TGTGCCAGCAGCTTCCACAGGGGGAGCGGCACAGATACGCAGTATTTT
CDR3aa: CASSFHRGSGTDTQYF
j_gene: TRBJ2-3
d_gene: TRBD1
v_gene: TRBV7-9
abundance: -

CDR3nt: TGTGCCAGCAGCCCCGGACAGGGGGAAGGAAACACCATATATTTT
CDR3aa: CASSPGQGEGNTIYF
j_gene: TRBJ1-3
d_gene: TRBD1
v_gene: TRBV11-3
abundance: -

CDR3nt: TGTGCCACCAGCAGAGATGTCGTTCAGCCCCAGCATTTT
CDR3aa: CATSRDVVQPQHF
j_gene: TRBJ1-5
d_gene: -
v_gene: TRBV15
abundance: -

CDR3nt: TGCGCCAGCATTACGACCTTACCGGGGTATGCTTTCTTT
CDR3aa: CASITTLPGYAFF
j_gene: TRBJ1-1
d_gene: -
v_gene: TRBV10-2
abundance: -

CDR3nt: TGTGCCAGCTCACGACAGGGTTTGTCTGGGGCCAACGTCCTGACTTTC
CDR3aa: CASSRQGLSGANVLTF
j_gene: TRBJ2-6
d_gene: TRBD1
v_gene: TRBV18
abundance: -

CDR3nt: TGTGCCAGCAGCTTAGCGCGGTCTTCTCCCTATGGCTACACCTTC
CDR3aa: CASSLARSSPYGYTF
j_gene: TRBJ1-2
d_gene: -
v_gene: TRBV11-2
abundance: few

CDR3nt: TGCGCCAGCAGATTCCTAGCGGGGGCCTACAATGAGCAGTTCTTC
CDR3aa: CASRFLAGAYNEQFF
j_gene: TRBJ2-1
d_gene: TRBD2
v_gene: TRBV4-1
abundance: -

CDR3nt: TGCGCCAGCAGCACCCGACTAGCGGGAGGGGTGTACAATGAGCAGTTCTTC
CDR3aa: CASSTRLAGGVYNEQFF
j_gene: TRBJ2-1
d_gene: TRBD2
v_gene: TRBV5-1
abundance: -

CDR3nt: TGTGCCAGCAGTGACGATGGGCGGGGGGGCCTTAAAGCCAACAATGAGCAGTTCTTC
CDR3aa: CASSDDGRGGLKANNEQFF
j_gene: TRBJ2-1
d_gene: TRBD2
v_gene: TRBV2
abundance: -

CDR3nt: TGTGCCAGCAGCTTGGGGAGGGAACAGGGGCTCTACTATGGCTACACCTTC
CDR3aa: CASSLGREQGLYYGYTF
j_gene: TRBJ1-2
d_gene: TRBD1
v_gene: TRBV5-4
abundance: -

CDR3nt: TGCGCCAGCAGCTTGGCGACAGGGGCGACCTACGAGCAGTACTTC
CDR3aa: CASSLATGATYEQYF
j_gene: TRBJ2-7
d_gene: TRBD1
v_gene: TRBV5-1
abundance: -

CDR3nt: TGTGCCAGCAGTGACAGGGGAACTGGAAACACCATATATTTT
CDR3aa: CASSDRGTGNTIYF
j_gene: TRBJ1-3
d_gene: TRBD1
v_gene: TRBV6-2/TRBV6-3
abundance: -

CDR3nt: TGTGCCAGCAGCATTTCCGGGACACTTCAAGAGACCCAGTACTTC
CDR3aa: CASSISGTLQETQYF
j_gene: TRBJ2-5
d_gene: -
v_gene: TRBV11-2
abundance: once